The 26 T cell receptor beta chains listed next were all sequenced from one sample in a study of PD-1 blockade in classical Hodgkin lymphoma. Assay used: immunoSEQ multiplex PCR; TCRdb lists only in-frame clones, some missing. The profile shows about 50,000 clones, around 74% of them singletons. Time point here: cycle 4 day 1 (C4D1), after six to seven weeks of nivolumab. Relapse was seen in all patients after autologous stem cell transplantation, and brentuximab vedotin exposure was variable. The sample here was peripheral blood mononuclear cells (PBMCs), taken before the fourth cycle of nivolumab. The receptors stem from a human donor with classical Hodgkin lymphoma.

The rearrangement joins TRBV4-3 to TRBJ2-7; a weak D match, TRBD1 (6 bases). The CDR3 contains 15 residues. Germline-derived CDR1 and CDR2 are LGHNA and YSLEER. Trimming pared 1 base from V and 3 bases from J, leaving 13 bases between. This chain's CDR3 is CASSQAWDTYYEQYF. The CDR3 nucleotides are TGCGCCAGCAGCCAAGCCTGGGACACTTACTACGAGCAGTACTTC.

V and J are TRBV28 and TRBJ2-2; D remains ambiguous. From germline, CDR1 is MDHEN and CDR2 SYDVKM. V dropped 8 bases and J dropped 7 bases, with 29 bases sitting between them. The CDR3 has 18 residues. The DNA of the CDR3 is TGTGCCAGCTCCCACCTCTCCGACCAGGTGAAAGTAGGCGGGGAGCTGTTTTTT. Its protein is CASSHLSDQVKVGGELFF.

The rearrangement uses TRBV2 and TRBJ2-2, with D perhaps TRBD2 (6 bases). Germline V gene lookup returns CDR1 SNHLY and CDR2 FYNNEI. The CDR3 is 16 residues long. V was trimmed by 11 bases and J by 0 bases, leaving 19 bases between them. The CDR3 DNA reads as TGTGCCTCCCAGAGGGTGGGAGGCTCGAACACCGGGGAGCTGTTTTTT. It codes for CASQRVGGSNTGELFF.

A single count supports this clone. This chain links TRBV12-5 with TRBJ2-3, with 13 positions matching TRBD2. The CDR3 runs to 18 residues. The germline V gene encodes CDR1 LGHNT and CDR2 FRNRAP. V gave up 3 bases and J gave up 0 bases; unmatched junction bases: 6. CDR3 in DNA: TGTGCTAGTGGTTTACTAGCGGGAGGGCCTCGGAGCACAGATACGCAGTATTTT. It codes for CASGLLAGGPRSTDTQYF. Based on the CDR3 plus reference TRBV12-5 and TRBJ2-3, the full variable domain is DARVTQTPRHKVTEMGQEVTMRCQPILGHNTVFWYRQTMMQGLELLAYFRNRAPLDDSGMPKDRFSAEMPDATLATLKIQPSEPRDSAVYFCASGLLAGGPRSTDTQYFGPGTRLTVL.

This chain connects TRBV7-9 to TRBJ2-5; D possibly corresponds to TRBD2 (6 bases). This CDR3 is 14 amino acids long. Trimming took off 0 bases at V and 2 bases at J, with 7 bases between the two ends. Germline-derived CDR1 and CDR2 are SEHNR and FQNEAQ (reference sequence). The CDR3 DNA sequence: TGTGCCAGCAGCTTAGCGGGAGGACAAGAGACCCAGTACTTC. Its protein is CASSLAGGQETQYF.

The chain links TRBV20-1 to TRBJ1-5; no firm D call. CDR1 and CDR2 (germline): DFQATT, SNEGSKA (reference sequence). The length of the CDR3 is 10 residues. The V end lost 2 bases, the J end lost 12 bases, and 8 bases lay between the germline ends. In DNA form, the CDR3 reads TGCAGTGCTAGACAAGGGCTCCAGCATTTT. Protein: CSARQGLQHF.

This clone is a singleton in its sample. The chain carries TRBV28 and TRBJ2-5; 9 bases fit TRBD1. Per germline, CDR1 MDHEN and CDR2 SYDVKM. This CDR3 is 14 amino acids long. Trimming cost V 5 bases and J 4 bases; bases outside gene matches: 5. This CDR3 reads CASSRGQGSETQYF. DNA for the CDR3: TGTGCCAGCAGTCGGGGACAGGGTTCAGAGACCCAGTACTTC.

The rearrangement links TRBV11-2 to TRBJ1-4; tentative D call: TRBD1 (6 bases). Germline lookup yields CDR1 SGHAT and CDR2 FQNNGV. This CDR3 region has 16 residues. V shed 2 bases and J shed 1 base, with 11 bases lying between them. The chain's CDR3 is CASSLLGGRTNEKLFF. CDR3 nucleotide sequence: TGTGCCAGCAGCTTACTTGGGGGCAGAACTAATGAAAAACTGTTTTTT.

This clone was seen a handful of times. The chain's CDR3 is CATSMDRGAGQPQHF. In DNA form, the CDR3 reads TGTGCCACCAGCATGGACAGGGGCGCGGGTCAGCCCCAGCATTTT. The chain employs TRBV15 and TRBJ1-5, with 9 bases matching TRBD1. From germline, CDR1 is LNHNV and CDR2 YYDKDF (reference sequence). Trimming removed 4 bases from V and 6 bases from J; junction bases left unmatched: 7. CDR3 length equals 15 residues.

V usage is TRBV7-9 and J usage is TRBJ2-5; D ambiguous. The CDR3 totals 11 residues. Trimming stripped 5 bases from V and 3 bases from J, with 4 bases between. Looked up from germline, CDR1 is SEHNR and CDR2 is FQNEAQ (reference sequence). This CDR3 is CASSPKETQYF. In DNA form, the CDR3 reads TGTGCCAGCAGCCCGAAAGAGACCCAGTACTTC.

The rearrangement uses TRBV28 and TRBJ1-5; 7 bases fit TRBD1. V shed 6 bases and J 4 bases; nucleotides not matched to a gene: 9. Germline V gene sequence: CDR1 MDHEN, CDR2 SYDVKM. The CDR3 length is 15 residues. The CDR3, as DNA: TGTGCCAGCAGAAAACAGGGGCTGAGTAATCAGCCCCAGCATTTT. Its protein is CASRKQGLSNQPQHF.

The J gene is TRBJ2-5, the V gene TRBV27, with 12 bases identical to TRBD2. Unmatched junction bases numbered 8, after V lost 4 bases and J lost 5 bases. CDR1 is MNHEY, CDR2 SMNVEV, per germline (reference sequence). The CDR3 has 16 amino acids. DNA of the CDR3: TGTGCCAGCAGTTCGGCTAGCGGGAGGGCCCAGGAGACCCAGTACTTC. Protein product: CASSSASGRAQETQYF.

The chain has TRBV6-1 and TRBJ2-7; 9 bases fit TRBD2. V trimming: 4 bases; J trimming: 1 base; junction bases outside the gene matches: 5. In germline, CDR1 is MNHNS, CDR2 SASEGT. CDR3 size: 15 residues. CDR3: CASSAASGASYEQYF. As DNA, the CDR3 is TGTGCCAGCAGTGCGGCTAGCGGGGCTTCCTACGAGCAGTACTTC.

The chain couples TRBV18 to TRBJ2-3; no clear D gene. The V end lost 6 bases, the J end lost 7 bases, and 11 bases lay between the germline ends. The CDR3 has 12 amino acids. Germline V CDR1 and CDR2: KGHSH, LQKENI. The CDR3 DNA sequence: TGTGCCAGCTCGCCTCCGGCGAATACGCAGTATTTT. Its translation: CASSPPANTQYF.

This clone was counted between two and nine times. V and J are TRBV6-1 and TRBJ1-5; TRBD1 matches 7 bases. The CDR3 totals 15 residues. Germline lookup yields CDR1 MNHNS and CDR2 SASEGT. The V and J ends lost 1 base and 6 bases, in that order; junction bases with no gene match: 6. CDR3 bases: TGTGCCAGCAGTGAAGAAGAGAGGGGGCCTCAGCCCCAGCATTTT. This sequence encodes CASSEEERGPQPQHF.

V gene TRBV12-2 combines with J gene TRBJ1-2; the D call in the table, TRBD1, was not verified against the DNA. TRBV12-2 is listed as a pseudogene. The CDR3 spans 15 residues. CDR3 nucleotide sequence: TGTGCAAGTCGCTTAAGGACAGGGACATTCTATGGCTACACCTTC. Translating gives CASRLRTGTFYGYTF.

The chain couples TRBV30 to TRBJ2-7, with D tentatively TRBD1 (7 bases). CDR1 and CDR2 from the germline V gene are GTSNPN and SVGIG (reference sequence). The CDR3 covers 13 residues. Deletions cut 5 bases from V and 5 bases from J, with 16 bases between. CDR3 residues: CAWSGGQGDEQYF. The CDR3 DNA is TGTGCCTGGTCAGGGGGGCAGGGGGACGAGCAGTACTTC.

The rearrangement links TRBV4-3 to TRBJ2-4, with D tentatively TRBD2 (7 bases). Between the trimmed V and J ends, which lost 1 base and 0 bases, there was a span of 22 bases. The CDR3 length is 20 residues. Per germline, CDR1 LGHNA and CDR2 YSLEER. Written as DNA, the CDR3 is TGCGCCAGCAGCCAAGCAAGGGCGGCGGGGGCTAACATAGCCAAAAACATTCAGTACTTC. It translates to CASSQARAAGANIAKNIQYF.

This chain connects TRBV23-1 to TRBJ2-5; 9 bases are shared with TRBD1. TRBV23-1 is filed as an ORF, its function uncertain. Trimming cost V 0 bases and J 5 bases; bases outside gene matches: 4. The CDR3 loop spans 15 amino acids. Here the CDR3 DNA reads TGCGCCAGCAGTCAATCGGGACAGGGTGGGGAGACCCAGTACTTC. It specifies CASSQSGQGGETQYF.

This rearrangement joins TRBV4-1 to TRBJ2-1; tentatively, D is TRBD2 (6 bases). V was shortened by 0 bases and J by 8 bases, with 14 bases between the two germline ends. CDR1 and CDR2 from the germline V gene are MGHRA and YSYEKL. This CDR3 region has 15 residues. Here the CDR3 reads CASSQDSGAVDEQFF. The DNA for the CDR3 is TGCGCCAGCAGCCAAGACTCGGGAGCAGTGGATGAGCAGTTCTTC.

This chain connects TRBV15 to TRBJ1-5, with D unresolved. The CDR3 has 14 residues. Trimming cost V 1 base and J 7 bases, with 11 bases left between them. Per the germline V gene, CDR1 is LNHNV and CDR2 is YYDKDF (reference sequence). The CDR3 spells CATSRGGGRQPQHF. In nucleotides, the CDR3 is TGTGCCACCAGCAGAGGAGGAGGGAGACAGCCCCAGCATTTT.

This rearrangement joins TRBV28 to TRBJ1-1; 7 bases are shared with TRBD1. The CDR3 length is 16 residues. Trimming at V came to 3 bases and at J to 4 bases, leaving 11 bases not matched to a gene. CDR1 is MDHEN, CDR2 SYDVKM, per germline. CDR3 in DNA: TGTGCCAGCAGTTTGCGACAGGGATTTGTTGGCACTGAAGCTTTCTTT. This gives the protein CASSLRQGFVGTEAFF. Full variable domain (missing parts from reference TRBV28 and TRBJ1-1): DVKVTQSSRYLVKRTGEKVFLECVQDMDHENMFWYRQDPGLGLRLIYFSYDVKMKEKGDIPEGYSVSREKKERFSLILESASTNQTSMYLCASSLRQGFVGTEAFFGQGTRLTVV.

The chain employs TRBV14 and TRBJ2-5, with D unresolved. This CDR3 contains 11 residues. Trimming pared 4 bases from V and 4 bases from J, leaving 4 bases between. Per germline, CDR1 SGHDN and CDR2 FVKESK. This CDR3 is CASSLAETQYF. The DNA of the CDR3 is TGTGCCAGCAGCCTAGCAGAGACCCAGTACTTC. Variable domain in full (rest from reference TRBV14 and TRBJ2-5): EAGVTQFPSHSVIEKGQTVTLRCDPISGHDNLYWYRRVMGKEIKFLLHFVKESKQDESGMPNNRFLAERTGGTYSTLKVQPAELEDSGVYFCASSLAETQYFGPGTRLLVL.

In this sample, this clone turned up a few times. J is TRBJ2-7 and V is TRBV30, with 7 bases aligning to TRBD1. CDR1 GTSNPN and CDR2 SVGIG come from the germline V gene (reference sequence). This CDR3 spans 14 amino acids. Germline trimming cut 3 bases from V and 0 bases from J; bases unmatched to any gene: 5. As DNA, the CDR3 is TGTGCCTGGAGGGACCGGGACAGCTCCTACGAGCAGTACTTC. Translating gives CAWRDRDSSYEQYF.

The CDR3 protein is CASSYAWAGFGAEAFF. DNA of the CDR3: TGTGCCAGCAGTTACGCGTGGGCCGGATTCGGAGCTGAAGCTTTCTTT. The chain couples TRBV6-5 to TRBJ1-1; no firm D call. Trimming pared 2 bases from V and 6 bases from J, leaving 19 bases between. Germline-derived CDR1 and CDR2 are MNHEY and SVGAGI. The CDR3 contains 16 residues.

Here the CDR3 reads CASSLNGNYEQYF. Written as DNA, the CDR3 is TGTGCCAGCAGCTTAAACGGAAACTACGAGCAGTACTTC. This chain uses TRBV11-1 with TRBJ2-7; D gene uncertain. V lost 2 bases and J 3 bases, leaving 8 bases between the germline ends. The CDR3 is made up of 13 amino acids. The germline V gene encodes CDR1 SGHAT and CDR2 FQDESV (reference sequence).